This T cell receptor (beta chain) was documented in a study of T cell changes during pregnancy in multiple sclerosis. Looked up from germline, CDR1 is SGHNT and CDR2 is YYREEE (reference sequence). This CDR3 spans 15 amino acids. Deletions cut 4 bases from V and 1 base from J, with 12 bases between. This clone was seen more than once but under ten times. The table came from immunoSEQ multiplex PCR; TCRdb's copy has only in-frame clones and leaves some out. Found here are some 30,000 clones, about 89% of them singletons; the top ten hold roughly 6.8%. The rearrangement joins TRBV5-4 to TRBJ2-1, with unresolved D. This sequence was found in a female donor with multiple sclerosis, enrolled in a pregnancy study. The sample consisted of CD8+ T cells from peripheral blood mononuclear cells, taken after pregnancy. DNA of the CDR3: TGTGCCAGCAGCAAAGACCGAGCGTCCTACAATGAGCAGTTCTTC. It yields the protein CASSKDRASYNEQFF.